What follows are 10 T cell receptor beta chains derived from one specimen sequenced in a study of fetal regulatory T cell absence and autoimmunity. Repertoires were generated with immunoSEQ multiplex PCR, while TCRdb's copy carries only in-frame clones and drops some. This sample has around 100,000 clones, with around 72% found just once. Specimen: pancreas tissue. All receptors come from a male donor with IPEX syndrome.

The gene calls are TRBV6-5 and TRBJ2-5; D uncertain. This CDR3 is built from 13 residues. V lost 0 bases and J 4 bases, leaving 6 bases between the germline ends. CDR1 is MNHEY, CDR2 SVGAGI, per germline. For the CDR3, the DNA is TGTGCCAGCAGTTACTCGACGGGAGAGACCCAGTACTTC. This codes for CASSYSTGETQYF.

The chain recombines TRBV6-5 with TRBJ2-1, with 9 nucleotides matching TRBD2. The V gene end was trimmed by 6 bases and the J gene end by 3 bases; junction bases not matched to a gene: 6. The CDR3 sequence is 15 residues long. Germline CDR1 reads MNHEY; CDR2 reads SVGAGI. The CDR3 is CASRPLAGYYNEQFF. Here the CDR3 DNA reads TGTGCCAGCAGGCCGCTAGCGGGATACTACAATGAGCAGTTCTTC.

The rearrangement joins TRBV6-5 to TRBJ1-1; D unclear. The V end lost 2 bases, the J end lost 0 bases, and 13 bases lay between the germline ends. CDR1 and CDR2 (germline): MNHEY, SVGAGI. The CDR3 is made up of 16 amino acids. The CDR3 DNA follows: TGTGCCAGCAGTTACCGGGGTGCTTACATGAACACTGAAGCTTTCTTT. Residues: CASSYRGAYMNTEAFF.

The V and J genes are TRBV5-1 and TRBJ2-7, with 10 bases lining up with TRBD2. Trimming removed 1 base from V and 3 bases from J; junction bases left unmatched: 4. CDR3 size: 15 residues. Germline values: CDR1 SGHRS, CDR2 YFSETQ. CDR3 in amino acids: CASSLKLAGHYEQYF. The CDR3 bases are TGCGCCAGCAGCTTGAAACTAGCGGGACACTACGAGCAGTACTTC.

The CDR3 coding sequence is TGCGCCAGCAGCCAACCTTCTAGCGGGGGGCCCGGTTTCACAGATACGCAGTATTTT. It yields the protein CASSQPSSGGPGFTDTQYF. J is TRBJ2-3 and V is TRBV4-3; TRBD2 aligns across 11 bases. After removal of 2 bases from V and 2 bases from J, the junction contained 12 bases not matched to a gene. The CDR3 loop spans 19 amino acids. Germline V CDR1 and CDR2: LGHNA, YSLEER.

The V call is TRBV6-5, the J call TRBJ2-5; TRBD2 matches at 14 bases. Germline V gene sequence: CDR1 MNHEY, CDR2 SVGAGI. Losses at the gene ends were 6 bases for V and 5 bases for J; bases not matched to a gene: 5. This CDR3 has 15 residues. Written as DNA, the CDR3 is TGTGCCAGCAGCCGACTAGCGGGGGGGTCCGAGACCCAGTACTTC. This gives the protein CASSRLAGGSETQYF.

The V gene is TRBV4-1, the J gene TRBJ2-6, with D unclear. The CDR3 covers 18 residues. Trimming took off 1 base at V and 0 bases at J, with 13 bases between the two ends. Germline V gene data show CDR1 as MGHRA and CDR2 as YSYEKL. As DNA, the CDR3 is TGCGCCAGCAGCCAAGTGATTAGCCTATCCTCTGGGGCCAACGTCCTGACTTTC. Translated, it gives CASSQVISLSSGANVLTF.

V and J are TRBV19 and TRBJ2-1, with 16 bases that match TRBD2. The trim removed 1 base at V and 6 bases at J, leaving 9 bases unmatched. The germline CDR1 and CDR2 sequences are LNHDA and SQIVND (reference sequence). The CDR3 spans 19 residues. CDR3 coding DNA: TGTGCCAGTAGTATAGTTGGCCCGGGACTAGCGGGAGGGCCCAATGAGCAGTTCTTC. It yields the protein CASSIVGPGLAGGPNEQFF.

The sample holds one count of this clone. The rearrangement links TRBV4-1 to TRBJ1-2; D ambiguous. The length of the CDR3 is 15 residues. V lost 3 bases, J lost 3 bases, and 14 bases lay in between. CDR1 is MGHRA, CDR2 YSYEKL, per germline. CDR3 nucleotide sequence: TGCGCCAGCAGCCAGATTTCGGACCCCTACTATGGCTACACCTTC. Amino acids: CASSQISDPYYGYTF.

The rearrangement links TRBV6-1 to TRBJ2-5, with TRBD2 identical over 9 bases. Germline V gene data show CDR1 as MNHNS and CDR2 as SASEGT. V dropped 1 base and J dropped 7; count of bases not matched to a gene: 4. This CDR3 spans 14 amino acids. Written as DNA, the CDR3 is TGTGCCAGCAGTGAAGAAGTGCGGGGGGGGACCCAGTACTTC. It is translated as CASSEEVRGGTQYF.